The next 15 T cell receptor beta chains were all read from a single sample in a study of cytomegalovirus exposure and HLA in healthy donors. Amplification used 60 Vbeta primers and 13 Jbeta primers. Generated by immunoSEQ multiplex PCR, the TCRdb table keeps only in-frame clones and is missing some. The data show hundreds of thousands of clones, approximately 88% seen once. Material: PBMCs. The source of these receptors is a boy aged 2 to 10 in good health and CMV-seronegative.

The table lists this clone with a few counts. The chain carries TRBV9 and TRBJ2-2, with D maybe TRBD1 (6 bases). The V and J ends lost 3 bases and 1 base respectively, with 13 bases between them. The CDR3 runs to 16 residues. Germline lookup yields CDR1 SGDLS and CDR2 YYNGEE. CDR3 in DNA: TGTGCCAGCAGCGCTCGGGGACAATTGAACACCGGGGAGCTGTTTTTT. It codes for CASSARGQLNTGELFF.

The chain links TRBV29-1 to TRBJ1-1; 7 nucleotides line up with TRBD1. Looked up from germline, CDR1 is SQVTM and CDR2 is ANQGSEA. J was trimmed by 4 bases and V by 7 bases; bases with no gene match: 6. The CDR3 sequence is 12 residues long. The CDR3: CSGHRGGTEAFF. In DNA, the CDR3 is TGCAGCGGACACAGGGGAGGCACTGAAGCTTTCTTT.

This chain joins TRBV18 and TRBJ2-3, with TRBD1 as a possible D gene (6 bases). CDR3 length: 13 amino acids. Germline V gene sequence: CDR1 KGHSH, CDR2 LQKENI. V was trimmed by 6 bases and J by 5 bases, leaving 12 bases between them. CDR3 sequence (DNA): TGTGCCAGCTCTCGACAGGAGGAAGATACGCAGTATTTT. Its protein is CASSRQEEDTQYF.

The genes are TRBV19 and TRBJ2-5; a possible D gene is TRBD1 (5 bases). Germline V gene lookup returns CDR1 LNHDA and CDR2 SQIVND (reference sequence). There are 13 residues in the CDR3. Trimming pared 5 bases from V and 4 bases from J, leaving 11 bases between. This CDR3 is CASSFQGPETQYF. Here the CDR3 DNA reads TGTGCCAGTAGTTTCCAGGGCCCAGAGACCCAGTACTTC.

The V and J genes are TRBV6-4 and TRBJ2-1; TRBD2 agrees at 16 bases. The CDR3 loop spans 16 amino acids. J gave up 7 bases and V 6 bases, and 6 bases lay outside the gene matches. CDR1 is MRHNA, CDR2 SNTAGT, per germline. CDR3 sequence: CASSGVGLAGGNEQFF. As DNA, the CDR3 is TGTGCCAGCAGCGGCGTGGGACTAGCGGGAGGGAATGAGCAGTTCTTC.

This chain links TRBV27 with TRBJ2-5, with 7 bases matching TRBD1. The J call may be faulty, since TRBJ2-7 better matches the DNA end. CDR1 is MNHEY, CDR2 SMNVEV, per germline (reference sequence). The CDR3 has 14 residues. The CDR3, as DNA: TGTGCCAGCAGAGGGACAGATGCCTCCTACGAGCAGTACTTC. This sequence encodes CASRGTDASYEQYF.

The V call is TRBV11-2, the J call TRBJ2-7; D is perhaps TRBD1 (6 bases). V was clipped by 5 bases and J by 0 bases, with 14 bases between them. The CDR3 has 15 amino acids. Per the germline V gene, CDR1 is SGHAT and CDR2 is FQNNGV. The CDR3 spells CASSPDWGHSYEQYF. As DNA, the CDR3 is TGTGCCAGCAGCCCTGACTGGGGGCACTCCTACGAGCAGTACTTC.

V gene TRBV7-6 combines with J gene TRBJ2-5; 9 nucleotides line up with TRBD1. With 5 bases clipped from V and 5 bases from J, the junction kept 12 bases outside the gene matches. The germline gives CDR1 SGHVS, CDR2 FNYEAQ. The CDR3 spans 16 residues. The CDR3 loop reads CASSLAGTGPLETQYF. In DNA form, the CDR3 reads TGTGCCAGCAGCCTCGCCGGGACAGGGCCTTTGGAGACCCAGTACTTC.

This chain links TRBV9 with TRBJ1-1; TRBD1 agrees at 9 bases. The V gene end was trimmed by 3 bases and the J gene end by 4 bases; junction bases not matched to a gene: 7. The CDR3 extends over 15 amino acids. Germline CDR1 and CDR2: SGDLS and YYNGEE. The CDR3 is CASSARDREGTEAFF. The CDR3 region has the DNA TGTGCCAGCAGCGCCCGGGACAGGGAAGGCACTGAAGCTTTCTTT.

This sequence joins TRBV5-6 and TRBJ1-2; possibly TRBD1 for D (6 bases). V lost 3 bases and J 4 bases, leaving 7 bases between the germline ends. Germline-derived CDR1 and CDR2 are SGHDT and YYEEEE. CDR3 size: 12 residues. The DNA for the CDR3 is TGTGCCAGCAGCTCGGACAGCTATGGCTACACCTTC. Translating gives CASSSDSYGYTF.

About this clone itself: At the DNA level, this CDR3 is encoded by other sequences in the same sample as well. V and J are TRBV5-1 and TRBJ1-2; no clear D gene. Trimming removed 0 bases from V and 0 bases from J, with 9 bases in between. This CDR3 contains 15 residues. The germline gives CDR1 SGHRS, CDR2 YFSETQ. CDR3 sequence reads: CASSLEAGANYGYTF. The CDR3 bases are TGCGCCAGCAGCTTGGAGGCCGGGGCTAACTATGGCTACACCTTC.

This clone was seen once. The chain uses TRBV7-2 and TRBJ2-7, with D tentatively TRBD2 (7 bases). Germline CDR1 and CDR2: SGHTA and FQGNSA. The CDR3 sequence is 14 residues long. V was cut by 0 bases and J by 7 bases, with 13 bases left in between. CDR3 region: CASSLAGGPKEQYF. In nucleotides, the CDR3 is TGTGCCAGCAGCTTAGCGGGGGGGCCGAAGGAGCAGTACTTC.

This chain uses TRBV30 with TRBJ2-2, with D uncertain. V was pared by 2 bases and J by 4 bases, with 5 bases between. The CDR3 covers 12 residues. Looked up from germline, CDR1 is GTSNPN and CDR2 is SVGIG (reference sequence). The DNA of the CDR3 is TGTGCCTGGAGTCCCGTCACCGGGGAGCTGTTTTTT. Amino acid sequence: CAWSPVTGELFF.

This chain uses TRBV5-1 with TRBJ1-1; TRBD1 matches at 7 bases. CDR1 is SGHRS, CDR2 YFSETQ, per germline. V lost 1 base, J lost 1 base, and 4 bases stayed unmatched. The CDR3 spans 15 residues. The CDR3 DNA reads as TGCGCCAGCAGCTTGTGGACAGGCTCGAACACTGAAGCTTTCTTT. Translated, it gives CASSLWTGSNTEAFF.

The chain combines TRBV5-4 with TRBJ2-2, with 7 bases aligning to TRBD2. V gave up 2 bases and J gave up 3 bases; unmatched junction bases: 4. Germline V gene lookup returns CDR1 SGHNT and CDR2 YYREEE (reference sequence). The CDR3 spans 15 residues. Here the CDR3 DNA reads TGTGCCAGCAGCTTAGCGGGAACTTACACCGGGGAGCTGTTTTTT. The encoded protein is CASSLAGTYTGELFF.